This is a list of T cell receptor beta chains from one sample in a study of T cells in Graves' hyperthyroidism and ophthalmopathy. TCRdb analysed the multiplex PCR reads with MiXCR anew, one entry per CDR3 protein. The sample holds 500,000 to 650,000 distinct CDR3 sequences; around 13% are singletons and the top ten take 14%. The sample taken for sequencing was blood. The receptor source for this set is a woman in her thirties or forties with Graves' hyperthyroidism. Both conserved end residues are part of each CDR3. The order of the fields is CDR3 DNA, CDR3 protein, D gene, clone size, J gene, V gene. A D gene is named only where the DNA matches it firmly. Part of the rows lack a size; the others show once, few, many or a class for expanded clones.

DNA: TGCGCCAGCAGCAAGAGTGCAGGGGGCCGGAACGGGGAGCTGTTTTTT
CDR3: CASSKSAGGRNGELFF
D: TRBD1
size: few
J: TRBJ2-2
V: TRBV5-1

DNA: TGTGCCAGCCCTTCTCCGGGACAGGGGCCGGATGAGCAGTTCTTC
CDR3: CASPSPGQGPDEQFF
D: TRBD1
size: many
J: TRBJ2-1
V: TRBV28

DNA: TGCAGTGCCCTTTTGTCGGGACAGTTAAATTCACCCCTCCACTTT
CDR3: CSALLSGQLNSPLHF
D: TRBD1
size: -
J: TRBJ1-6
V: TRBV20-1

DNA: TGTGCCAGCACCCTGGATCTGTCCGGGGGTTTGCAGTTCTTC
CDR3: CASTLDLSGGLQFF
D: -
size: many
J: TRBJ2-1
V: TRBV12-3/TRBV12-4

DNA: TGTGCCAGTAGAAAAGGGGGGGTGATAGGATACAATGAGCAGTTCTTC
CDR3: CASRKGGVIGYNEQFF
D: -
size: -
J: TRBJ2-1
V: TRBV19

DNA: TGTGCCAGCACCCCCTCCGATTTGAGGAGTCGAGGCTACACCTTC
CDR3: CASTPSDLRSRGYTF
D: -
size: few
J: TRBJ1-2
V: TRBV12-3/TRBV12-4

DNA: TGTGCCAGCAGCGCAGCATGGGACAGGGGATACGAGCAGTACTTC
CDR3: CASSAAWDRGYEQYF
D: TRBD1
size: many
J: TRBJ2-7
V: TRBV11-2

DNA: TGTGCCAGCAGCGGGACTAGCGGCCTGGTAGATACGCAGTATTTT
CDR3: CASSGTSGLVDTQYF
D: TRBD2
size: many
J: TRBJ2-3
V: TRBV2

DNA: TGTGCCAGCAGTGGAGGCGGAATAGCGAGCACAGATACGCAGTATTTT
CDR3: CASSGGGIASTDTQYF
D: -
size: many
J: TRBJ2-3
V: TRBV2

DNA: TGTGCCAGCACCGTTAGCGGGAGGGGGTCCTACGAGCAGTACTTC
CDR3: CASTVSGRGSYEQYF
D: TRBD2
size: few
J: TRBJ2-7
V: TRBV6-2/TRBV6-3

DNA: TGTGCCACCAGTGATTTGCGGGGCCCAGACAATGAGCAGTTCTTC
CDR3: CATSDLRGPDNEQFF
D: -
size: -
J: TRBJ2-1
V: TRBV24-1

DNA: TGTGCCAGCAGCCTAGGGACAGGGAACACTGAAGCTTTCTTT
CDR3: CASSLGTGNTEAFF
D: TRBD1
size: many
J: TRBJ1-1
V: TRBV28

DNA: TGTGCCAGCAGCCTAGGGGGGGGACTAGCGGACTCCTACGAGCAGTACTTC
CDR3: CASSLGGGLADSYEQYF
D: TRBD2
size: -
J: TRBJ2-7
V: TRBV7-2

DNA: TGTGCCAGCAGTCAACCCCCAGTTGGGGGATTCACAGATACGCAGTATTTT
CDR3: CASSQPPVGGFTDTQYF
D: -
size: many
J: TRBJ2-3
V: TRBV7-9

DNA: TGTGCCAGCAGCCCGCACAGGGGAAGCTCCTACAATGAGCAGTTCTTC
CDR3: CASSPHRGSSYNEQFF
D: TRBD1
size: -
J: TRBJ2-1
V: TRBV3-1

DNA: TGCAGTGCTAGCGAGGGAAGGGGCACAGATACGCAGTATTTT
CDR3: CSASEGRGTDTQYF
D: -
size: many
J: TRBJ2-3
V: TRBV20-1

DNA: TGTGCCAGCAGCCAAGAACTAATGGAAAACACCGGGGAGCTGTTTTTT
CDR3: CASSQELMENTGELFF
D: -
size: -
J: TRBJ2-2
V: TRBV4-2

DNA: TGTGCCAGCAGATCCGCAGGGTTATACGAGCAGTACTTC
CDR3: CASRSAGLYEQYF
D: -
size: few
J: TRBJ2-7
V: TRBV28

DNA: TGTGCCAGCAGCCAAGGAGACTTTCGAACCGGGCAGTTCTTC
CDR3: CASSQGDFRTGQFF
D: -
size: -
J: TRBJ2-1
V: TRBV4-2

DNA: TGTGCCAGCAGCTTGGGCAGGGACTCCTACGAGCAGTACTTC
CDR3: CASSLGRDSYEQYF
D: -
size: few
J: TRBJ2-7
V: TRBV13

DNA: TGTGCCAGTAGTATGAGGGGGTCCACAGATACGCAGTATTTT
CDR3: CASSMRGSTDTQYF
D: -
size: -
J: TRBJ2-3
V: TRBV19

DNA: TGCAGTGCTACGGGACTAGTGGGGACCCAGTACTTC
CDR3: CSATGLVGTQYF
D: TRBD2
size: many
J: TRBJ2-5
V: TRBV20-1

DNA: TGTGCCAGCAGTGATATAGCGGGACTGGGGGATACGCAGTATTTT
CDR3: CASSDIAGLGDTQYF
D: TRBD2
size: -
J: TRBJ2-3
V: TRBV6-1

DNA: TGTGCCAGCAGCCAAGGAGGGCCGAACACCGGGGAGCTGTTTTTT
CDR3: CASSQGGPNTGELFF
D: -
size: few
J: TRBJ2-2
V: TRBV3-1

DNA: TGTGCCAGCAGTTTGAGCAGTTCGGGCACCGGGGAGCTGTTTTTT
CDR3: CASSLSSSGTGELFF
D: -
size: many
J: TRBJ2-2
V: TRBV28

DNA: TGCGCCAGCAGCTTGAGCCCCCTAGCGGGGGAAGGGGTTACGCAGTATTTT
CDR3: CASSLSPLAGEGVTQYF
D: TRBD2
size: many
J: TRBJ2-3
V: TRBV5-1

DNA: TGTGCCAGCAGCTCCTCCGTCGACCTCGTCGGGAGGTACTTC
CDR3: CASSSSVDLVGRYF
D: -
size: -
J: TRBJ2-7
V: TRBV7-2

DNA: TGTGCCAGCAGCGTAGACAGTTCCCATTCCTACGAGCAGTACTTC
CDR3: CASSVDSSHSYEQYF
D: -
size: many
J: TRBJ2-7
V: TRBV7-6

DNA: TGTGCCAGCAGTTTTAACAGACTAGCGGGAGACTATGCGCAGTATTTT
CDR3: CASSFNRLAGDYAQYF
D: TRBD2
size: many
J: TRBJ2-3
V: TRBV28

DNA: TGTGCCTGGAGATCACAGGGGGGCAATCAGCCCCAGCATTTT
CDR3: CAWRSQGGNQPQHF
D: TRBD1
size: many
J: TRBJ1-5
V: TRBV30

DNA: TGTGCCATCAGTGGGGACAGGATATATCTGTTTTTT
CDR3: CAISGDRIYLFF
D: TRBD1
size: -
J: TRBJ2-2
V: TRBV10-3

DNA: TGCAGTGCCGCTAGGGGAGGGCCAACAGATACGCAGTATTTT
CDR3: CSAARGGPTDTQYF
D: TRBD2
size: few
J: TRBJ2-3
V: TRBV20-1

DNA: TGTGCCAGCAGATTGTTGGATCAGGCTGGCTACACCTTC
CDR3: CASRLLDQAGYTF
D: -
size: -
J: TRBJ1-2
V: TRBV28

DNA: TGTGCCAGCAGTGAACCGACAGGGGTTGGAAACACCATATATTTT
CDR3: CASSEPTGVGNTIYF
D: TRBD1
size: -
J: TRBJ1-3
V: TRBV2

DNA: TGTGCCAGCAGGCAAGCCGAATATAGCAATCAGCCCCAGCATTTT
CDR3: CASRQAEYSNQPQHF
D: -
size: many
J: TRBJ1-5
V: TRBV28

DNA: TGCGCCAGCAGCATCTCTAGGGGCCTAGCGGGAGGGTCCTACGAGCAGTACTTC
CDR3: CASSISRGLAGGSYEQYF
D: TRBD2
size: -
J: TRBJ2-7
V: TRBV5-1

DNA: TGTGCCAGCAGCCCAAACGTAGAAAACATTCAGTACTTC
CDR3: CASSPNVENIQYF
D: -
size: -
J: TRBJ2-4
V: TRBV5-4

DNA: TGTGCCAGCAGCTCACCCTCTAGCGGGATCCCAGATACGCAGTATTTT
CDR3: CASSSPSSGIPDTQYF
D: TRBD2
size: many
J: TRBJ2-3
V: TRBV28

DNA: TGTGCCAGTAGTATTGGCAGGGAGAACACTGAAGCTTTCTTT
CDR3: CASSIGRENTEAFF
D: -
size: -
J: TRBJ1-1
V: TRBV19

DNA: TGTGCCAGCAGCTGGACTAGAAACCACGAGCAGTACTTC
CDR3: CASSWTRNHEQYF
D: TRBD2
size: -
J: TRBJ2-7
V: TRBV11-2

DNA: TGCGCCAGCAGACAGGAGCACCTGAACACTGAAGCTTTCTTT
CDR3: CASRQEHLNTEAFF
D: -
size: -
J: TRBJ1-1
V: TRBV4-1

DNA: TGTGCCAGCAGCTCGGGACTAGCGGGAGCGAACACCGGGGAGCTGTTTTTT
CDR3: CASSSGLAGANTGELFF
D: TRBD2
size: many
J: TRBJ2-2
V: TRBV11-2

DNA: TGTGCCAGCAGTGATACAGGTCTTAACTATGGCTACACCTTC
CDR3: CASSDTGLNYGYTF
D: -
size: many
J: TRBJ1-2
V: TRBV2

DNA: TGTGCCAGCAGCTTGAGGGGGTGGGAACTGTTTTTT
CDR3: CASSLRGWELFF
D: -
size: many
J: TRBJ1-4
V: TRBV7-9

DNA: TGTGCCAGCAGGCGGGACAGGGGCCCAGATACGCAGTATTTT
CDR3: CASRRDRGPDTQYF
D: TRBD1
size: many
J: TRBJ2-3
V: TRBV2